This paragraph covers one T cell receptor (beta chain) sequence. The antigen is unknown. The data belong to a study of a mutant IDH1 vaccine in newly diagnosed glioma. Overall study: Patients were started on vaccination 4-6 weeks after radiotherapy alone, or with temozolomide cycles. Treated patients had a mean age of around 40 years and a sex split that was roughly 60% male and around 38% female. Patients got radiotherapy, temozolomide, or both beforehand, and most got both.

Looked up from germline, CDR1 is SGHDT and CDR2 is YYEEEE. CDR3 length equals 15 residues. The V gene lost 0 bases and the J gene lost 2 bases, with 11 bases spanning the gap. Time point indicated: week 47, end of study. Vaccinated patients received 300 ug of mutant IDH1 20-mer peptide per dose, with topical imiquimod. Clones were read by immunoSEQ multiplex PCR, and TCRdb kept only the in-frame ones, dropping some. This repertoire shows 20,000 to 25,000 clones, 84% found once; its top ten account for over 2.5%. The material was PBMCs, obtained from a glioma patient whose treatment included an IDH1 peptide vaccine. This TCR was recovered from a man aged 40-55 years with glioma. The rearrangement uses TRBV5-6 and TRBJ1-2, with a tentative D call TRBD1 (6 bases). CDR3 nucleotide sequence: TGTGCCAGCAGCTTGGCCGCAGGGGCAAACTATGGCTACACCTTC. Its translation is CASSLAAGANYGYTF.